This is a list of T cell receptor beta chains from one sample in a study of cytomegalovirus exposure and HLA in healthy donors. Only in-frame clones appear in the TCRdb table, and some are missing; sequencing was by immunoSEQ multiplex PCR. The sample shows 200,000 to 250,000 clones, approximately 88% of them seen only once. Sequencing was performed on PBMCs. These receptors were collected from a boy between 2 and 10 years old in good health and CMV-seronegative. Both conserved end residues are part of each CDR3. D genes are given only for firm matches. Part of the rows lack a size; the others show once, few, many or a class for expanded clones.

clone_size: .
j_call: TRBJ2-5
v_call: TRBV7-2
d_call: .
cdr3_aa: CASSNPVIQYF
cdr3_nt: TGTGCCAGCAGCAACCCGGTGATCCAGTACTTC

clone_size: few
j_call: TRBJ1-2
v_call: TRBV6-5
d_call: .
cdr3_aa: CASRPGNNYGYTF
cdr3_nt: TGTGCCAGCAGACCGGGGAATAACTATGGCTACACCTTC

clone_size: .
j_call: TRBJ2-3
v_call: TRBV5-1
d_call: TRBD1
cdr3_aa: CASSLVDRVTDTQYF
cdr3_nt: TGCGCCAGCAGCTTGGTGGACAGGGTTACAGATACGCAGTATTTT

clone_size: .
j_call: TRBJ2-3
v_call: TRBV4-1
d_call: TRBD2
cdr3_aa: CASSQGAQRELTDTQYF
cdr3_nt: TGCGCCAGCAGCCAAGGGGCCCAGCGGGAGCTCACAGATACGCAGTATTTT

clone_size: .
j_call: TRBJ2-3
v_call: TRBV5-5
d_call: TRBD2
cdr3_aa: CASSPRLAGGTDTQYF
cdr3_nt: TGTGCCAGCAGCCCCCGACTAGCGGGGGGCACAGATACGCAGTATTTT

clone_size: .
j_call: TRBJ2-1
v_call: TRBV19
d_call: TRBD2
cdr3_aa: CASSPPGLDVNEQFF
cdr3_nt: TGTGCCAGTAGTCCCCCGGGACTAGATGTAAATGAGCAGTTCTTC

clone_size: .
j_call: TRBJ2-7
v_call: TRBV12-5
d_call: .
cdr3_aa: CASGLSQGGGYEQYF
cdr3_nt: TGTGCTAGTGGTTTGTCTCAGGGGGGCGGCTACGAGCAGTACTTC

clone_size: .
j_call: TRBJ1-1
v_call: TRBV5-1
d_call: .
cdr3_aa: CASSLVYSYTEAFF
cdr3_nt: TGCGCCAGCAGCTTGGTTTACAGCTACACTGAAGCTTTCTTT

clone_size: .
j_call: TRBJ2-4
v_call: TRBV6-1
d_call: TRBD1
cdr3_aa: CASSEFVGQGDIQYF
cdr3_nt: TGTGCCAGCAGTGAATTTGTAGGACAGGGAGACATTCAGTACTTC

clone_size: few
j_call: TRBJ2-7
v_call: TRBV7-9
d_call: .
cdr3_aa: CASSPSPSGLPYEQYF
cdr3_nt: TGTGCCAGCAGCCCCAGTCCCAGCGGACTCCCCTACGAGCAGTACTTC

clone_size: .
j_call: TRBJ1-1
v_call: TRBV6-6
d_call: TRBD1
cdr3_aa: CASAIYRGRSTEAFF
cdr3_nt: TGTGCCAGCGCGATTTACAGGGGTAGGAGCACTGAAGCTTTCTTT

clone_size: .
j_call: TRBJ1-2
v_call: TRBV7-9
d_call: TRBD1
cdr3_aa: CASSPRTGDGYTF
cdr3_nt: TGTGCCAGCAGCCCTAGGACAGGGGATGGCTACACCTTC

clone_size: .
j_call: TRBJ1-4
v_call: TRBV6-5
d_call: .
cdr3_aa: CASSYGARMSGEKLFF
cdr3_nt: TGTGCCAGCAGTTACGGGGCCAGGATGAGCGGGGAAAAACTGTTTTTT

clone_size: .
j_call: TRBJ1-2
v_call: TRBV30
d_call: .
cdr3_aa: CAWRHRIDGYTF
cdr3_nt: TGTGCCTGGAGACACCGCATTGATGGCTACACCTTC

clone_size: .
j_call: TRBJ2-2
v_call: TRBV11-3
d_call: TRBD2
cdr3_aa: CASSPHSGGANTGELFF
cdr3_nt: TGTGCCAGCAGCCCCCATAGCGGGGGGGCGAACACCGGGGAGCTGTTTTTT

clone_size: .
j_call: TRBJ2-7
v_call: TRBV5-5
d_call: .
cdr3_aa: CASSLVPGEGYEQYF
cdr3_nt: TGTGCCAGCAGCTTGGTCCCAGGGGAGGGCTACGAGCAGTACTTC

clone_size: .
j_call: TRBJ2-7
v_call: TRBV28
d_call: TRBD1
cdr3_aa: CASTALGTGIAYEQYF
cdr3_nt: TGTGCCAGCACCGCACTCGGGACAGGGATAGCCTACGAGCAGTACTTC

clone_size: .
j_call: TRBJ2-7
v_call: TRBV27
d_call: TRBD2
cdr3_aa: CATKRETSYEQYF
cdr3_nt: TGTGCCACCAAGCGGGAGACCTCCTACGAGCAGTACTTC

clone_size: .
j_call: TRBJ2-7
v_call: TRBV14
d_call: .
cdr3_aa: CASPFWGPIYEQYF
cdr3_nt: TGTGCCAGCCCTTTTTGGGGGCCCATCTACGAGCAGTACTTC

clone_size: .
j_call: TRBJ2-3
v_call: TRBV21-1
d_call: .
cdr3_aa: CASSPHWSGSSTDTQYF
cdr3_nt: TGTGCCAGCAGCCCCCACTGGAGCGGGAGCTCGACAGATACGCAGTATTTT

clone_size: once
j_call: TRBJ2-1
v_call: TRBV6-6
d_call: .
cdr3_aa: CASRPEAGAIHEQFF
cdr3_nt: TGTGCCAGCAGGCCAGAGGCGGGGGCCATCCATGAGCAGTTCTTC

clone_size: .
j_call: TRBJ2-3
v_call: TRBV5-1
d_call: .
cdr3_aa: CASTRSGVVSTDTQYF
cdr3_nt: TGCGCCAGCACCCGCTCTGGAGTAGTGAGCACAGATACGCAGTATTTT

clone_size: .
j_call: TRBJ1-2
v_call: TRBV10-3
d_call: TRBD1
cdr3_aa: CAISARDRVGYTF
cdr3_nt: TGTGCCATCAGTGCCCGTGACAGGGTTGGCTACACCTTC

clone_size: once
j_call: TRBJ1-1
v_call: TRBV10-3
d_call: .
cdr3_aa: CAISENLRQNTEAFF
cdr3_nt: TGTGCCATCAGTGAGAACCTCAGGCAGAACACTGAAGCTTTCTTT

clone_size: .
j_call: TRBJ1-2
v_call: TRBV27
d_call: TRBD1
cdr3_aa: CASSWTGNGGYTF
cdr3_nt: TGTGCCAGCAGTTGGACAGGGAACGGCGGCTACACCTTC

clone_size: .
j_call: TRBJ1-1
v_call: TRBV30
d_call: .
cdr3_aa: CAGYRATEAFF
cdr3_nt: TGTGCCGGCTACAGGGCCACTGAAGCTTTCTTT

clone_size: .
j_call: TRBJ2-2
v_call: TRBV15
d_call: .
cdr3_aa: CATSTRLRAGRSTGELFF
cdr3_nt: TGTGCCACCAGCACACGCCTCAGGGCCGGGAGAAGCACCGGGGAGCTGTTTTTT

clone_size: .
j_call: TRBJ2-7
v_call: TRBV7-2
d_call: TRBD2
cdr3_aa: CASSFGGARAEQYF
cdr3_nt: TGTGCCAGCAGCTTCGGGGGGGCCCGTGCCGAGCAGTACTTC